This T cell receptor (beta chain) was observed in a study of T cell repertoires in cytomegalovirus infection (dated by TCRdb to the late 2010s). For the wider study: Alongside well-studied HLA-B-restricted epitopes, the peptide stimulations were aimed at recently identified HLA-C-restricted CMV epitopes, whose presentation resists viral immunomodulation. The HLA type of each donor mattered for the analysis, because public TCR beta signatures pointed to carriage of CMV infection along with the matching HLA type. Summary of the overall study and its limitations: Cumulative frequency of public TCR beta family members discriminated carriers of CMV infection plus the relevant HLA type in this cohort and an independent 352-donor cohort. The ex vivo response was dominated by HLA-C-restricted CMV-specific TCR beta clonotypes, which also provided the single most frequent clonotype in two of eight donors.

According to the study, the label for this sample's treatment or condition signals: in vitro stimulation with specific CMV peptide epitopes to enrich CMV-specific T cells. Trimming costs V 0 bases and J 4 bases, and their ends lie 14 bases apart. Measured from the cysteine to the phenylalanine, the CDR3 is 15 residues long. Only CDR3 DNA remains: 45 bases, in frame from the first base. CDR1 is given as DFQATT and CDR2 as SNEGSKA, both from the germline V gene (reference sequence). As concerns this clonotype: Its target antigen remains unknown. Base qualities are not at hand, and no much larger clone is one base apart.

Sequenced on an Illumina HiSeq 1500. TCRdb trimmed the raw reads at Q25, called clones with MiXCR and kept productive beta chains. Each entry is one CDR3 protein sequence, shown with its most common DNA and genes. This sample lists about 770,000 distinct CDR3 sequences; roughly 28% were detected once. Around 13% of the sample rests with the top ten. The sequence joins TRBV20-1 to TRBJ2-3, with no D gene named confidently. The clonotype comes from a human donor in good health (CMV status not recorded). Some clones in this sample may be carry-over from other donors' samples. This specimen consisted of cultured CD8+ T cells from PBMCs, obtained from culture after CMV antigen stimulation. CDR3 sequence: CSARDFYSHPDTQYF. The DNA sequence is TGCAGTGCTAGAGATTTTTACAGTCATCCAGATACGCAGTATTTT.